Below, 20 T cell receptor beta chains from the same sample are listed, as sequenced in a study of cytomegalovirus exposure and HLA in healthy donors. The study ran its PCR with 60 Vbeta and 13 Jbeta primers. Sequencing was performed with immunoSEQ multiplex PCR; in TCRdb, only in-frame clones are kept and a portion is missing. The table has under 100,000 clones, 76% seen once. Sequenced: PBMCs. The source is a man between 35 and 55 years old in good health and CMV-seronegative.

This chain uses TRBV11-2 with TRBJ2-5, with D tentatively TRBD2 (5 bases). The germline V gene has CDR1 SGHAT and CDR2 FQNNGV. Trimming removed 6 bases at V and 4 bases at J, with 15 bases between. This CDR3 region has 14 residues. The CDR3 region has the DNA TGTGCCAGCAGTTCCACGACTACCTTAGAGACCCAGTACTTC. It encodes CASSSTTTLETQYF.

J is TRBJ2-1 and V is TRBV5-1, with D tentatively TRBD2 (5 bases). The V end lost 4 bases, the J end lost 6 bases, and 11 bases lay between the germline ends. The CDR3 has 13 residues. Per germline, CDR1 SGHRS and CDR2 YFSETQ. CDR3: CASSPGLANEQFF. The CDR3 DNA follows: TGCGCCAGCAGCCCCGGACTGGCCAATGAGCAGTTCTTC.

The genes are TRBV2 and TRBJ2-1; 8 nucleotides match TRBD2. The trim removed 6 bases at V and 5 bases at J, leaving 6 bases unmatched. Germline-derived CDR1 and CDR2 are SNHLY and FYNNEI. The CDR3 covers 14 residues. The CDR3 loop is CASRSGGPNNEQFF. The CDR3 DNA follows: TGTGCCAGCAGATCGGGGGGGCCAAACAATGAGCAGTTCTTC.

The chain is built from TRBV11-2 and TRBJ2-1; 8 nucleotides align to TRBD2. The CDR3 extends over 16 amino acids. V dropped 1 base and J dropped 3; count of bases not matched to a gene: 5. CDR1 and CDR2 (germline): SGHAT, FQNNGV. The CDR3 DNA reads TGTGCCAGCAGCTTAGCGGGGGGGACCATCTACAATGAGCAGTTCTTC. Amino acids: CASSLAGGTIYNEQFF.

The gene calls are TRBV21-1 and TRBJ2-5; the D call of TRBD1 is as the table states it, not checked on the DNA. TRBV21-1 is classified as a pseudogene. The CDR3 is 15 amino acids. The CDR3 DNA sequence: TGTGCCAGCAGCCCCCCCGGGACAGTACAAGAGACCCAGTACTTC. This codes for CASSPPGTVQETQYF.

A few counts support this clone. The V gene is TRBV19, the J gene TRBJ1-2, with D possibly matching TRBD1 (6 bases). The CDR3 loop spans 15 amino acids. Germline V gene sequence: CDR1 LNHDA, CDR2 SQIVND (reference sequence). V was pared by 6 bases and J by 1 base, with 15 bases between. CDR3 loop: CASRTGTIINYGYTF. In nucleotides, the CDR3 is TGTGCCAGTAGAACAGGGACAATCATTAACTATGGCTACACCTTC. Based on the CDR3 plus reference TRBV19 and TRBJ1-2, the full variable domain is DGGITQSPKYLFRKEGQNVTLSCEQNLNHDAMYWYRQDPGQGLRLIYYSQIVNDFQKGDIAEGYSVSREKKESFPLTVTSAQKNPTAFYLCASRTGTIINYGYTFGSGTRLTVV.

The V call is TRBV4-1, the J call TRBJ1-4; 9 bases are shared with TRBD1. CDR3 size: 15 residues. V lost 6 bases to trimming and J lost 7 bases; unmatched junction nucleotides: 9. Germline assignment: CDR1 MGHRA and CDR2 YSYEKL. This CDR3 is CASSAGTGSGEKLFF. The DNA of the CDR3 is TGCGCCAGCAGTGCTGGGACAGGGTCGGGTGAAAAACTGTTTTTT.

The chain joins TRBV6-5 to TRBJ2-7; 8 bases fit TRBD1. The CDR3 sequence is 16 residues long. The V and J ends lost 0 bases and 0 bases, in that order; junction bases with no gene match: 4. Germline assignment: CDR1 MNHEY and CDR2 SVGAGI. The CDR3 loop reads CASSYSSGQASYEQYF. CDR3 coding DNA: TGTGCCAGCAGTTACTCTTCGGGACAGGCCTCCTACGAGCAGTACTTC.

This clone came up a few times. The chain links TRBV27 to TRBJ2-1, with 8 bases aligning to TRBD1. The CDR3 consists of 15 residues. Trimming removed 0 bases from V and 9 bases from J; junction bases left unmatched: 7. CDR1 is MNHEY, CDR2 SMNVEV, per germline (reference sequence). Here the CDR3 reads CASSLSSQGASEQFF. DNA of the CDR3: TGTGCCAGCAGTTTATCGTCCCAGGGGGCCAGTGAGCAGTTCTTC.

V usage is TRBV4-1 and J usage is TRBJ2-7, with D maybe TRBD2 (5 bases). CDR1 is MGHRA, CDR2 YSYEKL, per germline. Trimming stripped 4 bases from V and 4 bases from J, with 8 bases between. The CDR3 loop spans 12 amino acids. Written as DNA, the CDR3 is TGCGCCAGCAGCCCCACGGGGTACGAGCAGTACTTC. Translating gives CASSPTGYEQYF.

The chain joins TRBV6-4 to TRBJ2-5, with 7 bases aligning to TRBD2. The CDR3 sequence is 18 residues long. Germline CDR1 and CDR2: MRHNA and SNTAGT. The junction had 12 bases not matched to a gene; V was cut back by 0 bases and J by 2 bases. The DNA of the CDR3 is TGTGCCAGCAGTGACTCGATTGACCTTCTAGCGGCGCAAGAGACCCAGTACTTC. Translating it yields CASSDSIDLLAAQETQYF.

V gene TRBV6-5 combines with J gene TRBJ1-5, with a weak D call TRBD1 (6 bases). This CDR3 is built from 15 residues. Trimming removed 7 bases from V and 1 base from J, with 14 bases in between. Germline-derived CDR1 and CDR2 are MNHEY and SVGAGI. As DNA, the CDR3 is TGTGCCAGCATCAGGGGCAGGGAGAGCAATCAGCCCCAGCATTTT. Amino acid sequence: CASIRGRESNQPQHF.

The chain couples TRBV2 to TRBJ1-2; no definite D call. The germline CDR1 and CDR2 sequences are SNHLY and FYNNEI. This CDR3 spans 14 amino acids. Between the trimmed V and J ends, which lost 5 bases and 7 bases, there was a span of 17 bases. The CDR3 region is CASSPILLTFGYTF. CDR3 DNA: TGTGCCAGCAGTCCAATCCTACTGACTTTTGGCTACACCTTC.

This clone has just a few counts. The chain carries TRBV15 and TRBJ2-5; 9 nucleotides agree with TRBD1. This CDR3 is 14 amino acids long. Per germline, CDR1 LNHNV and CDR2 YYDKDF (reference sequence). V was clipped by 8 bases and J by 5 bases; unmatched bases: 9. The chain's CDR3 is CATETQGAGETQYF. The CDR3 nucleotides read TGTGCCACCGAAACACAGGGGGCTGGGGAGACCCAGTACTTC.

The chain employs TRBV19 and TRBJ2-1, with 14 bases lining up with TRBD2. The ends lost 4 bases at V and 7 bases at J; junction bases unmatched: 9. The germline V gene encodes CDR1 LNHDA and CDR2 SQIVND (reference sequence). The CDR3 extends over 17 amino acids. In DNA, the CDR3 is TGTGCCAGTAGTAAAGGCCCGACTAGCGGGGGGGAGAATGAGCAGTTCTTC. Translation: CASSKGPTSGGENEQFF.

J is TRBJ2-1 and V is TRBV21-1; the table's D call TRBD1 went unverified against the DNA. TRBV21-1 is a documented pseudogene. This CDR3 contains 15 residues. The CDR3 sequence: CASSLWDRRYNEQFF. Written as DNA, the CDR3 is TGTGCCAGCAGCCTCTGGGACAGAAGATACAATGAGCAGTTCTTC.

J is TRBJ2-5 and V is TRBV19; perhaps TRBD2 as D (5 bases). Trimming took off 4 bases at V and 5 bases at J, with 14 bases between the two ends. The CDR3 sequence is 14 residues long. Germline CDR1 is LNHDA and CDR2 is SQIVND (reference sequence). The CDR3 protein is CASSTAGGYETQYF. DNA for the CDR3: TGTGCCAGTAGTACAGCCGGAGGTTATGAGACCCAGTACTTC. The full variable domain, rest sourced from reference TRBV19 and TRBJ2-5, is DGGITQSPKYLFRKEGQNVTLSCEQNLNHDAMYWYRQDPGQGLRLIYYSQIVNDFQKGDIAEGYSVSREKKESFPLTVTSAQKNPTAFYLCASSTAGGYETQYFGPGTRLLVL.

CDR3 region: CAVRLAGEQYF. CDR3 nucleotide sequence: TGTGCCGTTAGGCTAGCGGGGGAGCAGTACTTC. J is TRBJ2-7 and V is TRBV27; TRBD2 matches at 9 bases. The CDR3 length is 11 residues. Looked up from germline, CDR1 is MNHEY and CDR2 is SMNVEV (reference sequence). Trimming at V came to 11 bases and at J to 7 bases, leaving 6 bases not matched to a gene.

CDR3 region: CASTASGGATDTQYF. Written as DNA, the CDR3 is TGTGCCAGCACCGCAAGCGGGGGGGCGACAGATACGCAGTATTTT. The chain joins TRBV9 to TRBJ2-3; 10 bases are a match to TRBD2. CDR3 length: 15 amino acids. The junction had 7 bases not matched to a gene; V was cut back by 6 bases and J by 3 bases. Germline V gene data show CDR1 as SGDLS and CDR2 as YYNGEE.

V usage is TRBV7-9 and J usage is TRBJ1-5, with a possible D match to TRBD1 (6 bases). V was shortened by 3 bases and J by 1 base, with 10 bases between the two germline ends. The CDR3 loop spans 15 amino acids. Germline CDR1 and CDR2: SEHNR and FQNEAQ (reference sequence). The CDR3 region is CASSLGRGSNQPQHF. The CDR3 nucleotides are TGTGCCAGCAGCTTGGGCAGGGGCAGCAATCAGCCCCAGCATTTT.